This T cell receptor beta chain is from a study of cytomegalovirus exposure and HLA in healthy donors. Study-wide background: The platform used for the 110 or so validation repertoires matched that of the 500 to 850 first-cohort repertoires, a later analysis reported.

A remark on this clone: Its specificity is not known.

Study results and caveats: The study designated around 150 TCR beta chains cytomegalovirus-associated.

Measured with immunoSEQ multiplex PCR; TCRdb has only the in-frame clones, and not every one. This sample has about 140,000 clones, with approximately 93% found just once. Trimming took off 4 bases at V and 7 bases at J, with 13 bases between the two ends. CDR1 and CDR2 (germline): MNHEY, SVGAGI. CDR3 length: 14 amino acids. This TCR derives from a man between 18 and 35 years old in good health and CMV-seronegative. The specimen sequenced was PBMCs. The chain combines TRBV6-5 with TRBJ1-4, with D possibly matching TRBD1 (5 bases). The CDR3 is CASSSRVGLEKLFF. CDR3 DNA sequence: TGTGCCAGCAGTTCCAGGGTTGGCCTTGAAAAACTGTTTTTT.